This record covers a single TCR beta chain. As handled by the study authors: Amplified reference gene primers provided the basis for estimating nucleated cell counts. Produced via immunoSEQ multiplex PCR; TCRdb's table is partial and in-frame only. V and J calls and clone size come straight from that table; D and trimming were deduced from the DNA. The sample holds around 95,000 clones, just under 85% seen once. The data derive from a study of blood T cell repertoires in COVID-19. Study as a whole: Both acute and convalescent COVID-19 samples were obtained from the United States, Italy and Spain. From T cells, B-cell-depleted T cells, or PBMCs came the material, which was cDNA or gDNA.

Trimming cost V 4 bases and J 4 bases; bases outside gene matches: 5. Germline CDR1 is SGHTA and CDR2 is FQGTGA. CDR3 length equals 16 residues. This clonotype originated in a man aged 50 to 60 with active or convalescent COVID-19. The sample comprised peripheral blood. The chain joins TRBV7-3 to TRBJ2-5, with 14 bases fitting TRBD2. In nucleotides, the CDR3 is TGTGCCAGCAGCTCTTCGGGACTAGCGGGAGCAGAGACCCAGTACTTC. It is translated as CASSSSGLAGAETQYF.